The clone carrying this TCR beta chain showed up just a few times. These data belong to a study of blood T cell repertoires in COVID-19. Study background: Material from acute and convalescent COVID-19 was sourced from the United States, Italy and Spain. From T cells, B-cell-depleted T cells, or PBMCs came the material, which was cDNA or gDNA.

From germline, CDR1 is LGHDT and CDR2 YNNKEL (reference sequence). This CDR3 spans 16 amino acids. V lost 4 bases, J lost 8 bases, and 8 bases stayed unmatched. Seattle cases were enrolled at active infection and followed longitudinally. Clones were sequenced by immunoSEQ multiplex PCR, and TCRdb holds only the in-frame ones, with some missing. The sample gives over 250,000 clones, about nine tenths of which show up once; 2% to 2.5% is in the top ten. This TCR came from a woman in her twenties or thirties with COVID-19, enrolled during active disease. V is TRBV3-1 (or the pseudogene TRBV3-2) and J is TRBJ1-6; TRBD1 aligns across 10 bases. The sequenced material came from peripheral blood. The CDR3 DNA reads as TGTGCCAGCAGCCCGCAAGTCGGGACAGGGGATTCACCCCTCCACTTT. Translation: CASSPQVGTGDSPLHF.